The 23 T cell receptor beta chains below all came from one sample that was sequenced in a study of T-cell reconstitution after alpha-beta-depleted transplantation in children. Unique molecular identifiers were incorporated when the TCRbeta library was constructed. TCRdb reanalysed the PCR reads using MiXCR and keeps one entry per CDR3 protein. The sample includes about 610,000 distinct CDR3 sequences, 8% to 11% of them seen just once. The sequencing here drew on PBMCs from the stem cell graft donor, taken from the stem cell graft. The receptors come from a human donor who donated a stem cell graft to a child with acute myeloid leukemia.

The rearrangement joins TRBV27 to TRBJ2-3; 7 bases agree with TRBD1. With 5 bases clipped from V and 0 bases from J, the junction kept 11 bases outside the gene matches. The CDR3 contains 17 residues. Germline V CDR1 and CDR2: MNHEY, SMNVEV (reference sequence). CDR3 amino acids: CASSHSRDRSSTDTQYF. CDR3 DNA: TGTGCCAGCAGTCATTCCCGGGACAGATCTAGCACAGATACGCAGTATTTT.

The chain carries TRBV18 and TRBJ2-7; 7 bases agree with TRBD2. CDR3 length: 14 residues. V gave up 3 bases and J gave up 5 bases; unmatched junction bases: 7. Germline V CDR1 and CDR2: KGHSH, LQKENI. The DNA for the CDR3 is TGTGCCAGCTCACCCGGACTAGAAACCCACGAGCAGTACTTC. It specifies CASSPGLETHEQYF.

The sample holds a few counts of this clonotype. The chain recombines TRBV25-1 with TRBJ2-7; 7 bases are shared with TRBD2. This CDR3 contains 15 residues. CDR1 is MGHDK and CDR2 is SYGVNS in the germline V gene. The ends lost 1 base at V and 6 bases at J; junction bases unmatched: 9. The CDR3 loop is CASSESGTMKSEQYF. The DNA for the CDR3 is TGTGCCAGCAGTGAATCAGGGACTATGAAGAGCGAGCAGTACTTC.

The chain couples TRBV20-1 to TRBJ2-3; 8 bases are shared with TRBD2. This CDR3 is built from 16 residues. CDR1 is DFQATT, CDR2 SNEGSKA, per germline (reference sequence). V shed 2 bases and J 1 base; nucleotides not matched to a gene: 8. As DNA, the CDR3 is TGCAGTGCTAGACGGGGGGCGGGAGGAGGCACAGATACGCAGTATTTT. Amino acid sequence: CSARRGAGGGTDTQYF.

This clonotype was recorded a few times. The chain combines TRBV10-3 with TRBJ1-6; D is unresolved. Trimming took 2 bases from V and 9 from J, leaving 5 bases between them. The CDR3 has 12 amino acids. From germline, CDR1 is ENHRY and CDR2 SYGVKD. CDR3 bases: TGTGCCATCAGTGAGGGGATTTCACCCCTCCACTTT. Amino acid sequence: CAISEGISPLHF.

The CDR3 coding sequence is TGCGCCAGCAGCCAAGATCATCATACCGGATCCTACGAGCAGTACTTC. The encoded protein is CASSQDHHTGSYEQYF. The V call is TRBV4-3, the J call TRBJ2-7; D not certain. CDR1 and CDR2 from the germline V gene are LGHNA and YSLEER. Trimming shortened V by 0 bases and J by 1 base, and 13 bases separated the two germline ends. This CDR3 region has 16 residues.

The chain joins TRBV27 to TRBJ2-3, with 14 bases fitting TRBD2. CDR1 and CDR2 from the germline V gene are MNHEY and SMNVEV (reference sequence). There are 15 residues in the CDR3. Trimming removed 5 bases from V and 8 bases from J; junction bases left unmatched: 6. CDR3 sequence (DNA): TGTGCCAGCAGTCCCGGGACTAGCGGGAGAGGTACGCAGTATTTT. Amino acids: CASSPGTSGRGTQYF.

In its sample, this clonotype was seen many times. The chain has TRBV29-1 and TRBJ2-7, with D possibly TRBD1 on 5 matching bases. CDR3 length equals 13 residues. From germline, CDR1 is SQVTM and CDR2 ANQGSEA. V was clipped by 6 bases and J by 2 bases, with 14 bases between them. The CDR3 DNA sequence: TGCAGCGTGAGTACAGGTGATCCCTACGAGCAGTACTTC. This translates into CSVSTGDPYEQYF.

A few counts support this clonotype. The rearrangement uses TRBV6-5 and TRBJ1-2; TRBD1 might be the D (6 bases). The V end lost 4 bases, the J end lost 5 bases, and 17 bases lay between the germline ends. The CDR3 consists of 15 residues. CDR1 MNHEY and CDR2 SVGAGI come from the germline V gene. CDR3 region: CASSSPQGVGYGYTF. The CDR3, as DNA: TGTGCCAGCAGTTCCCCACAGGGAGTGGGTTATGGCTACACCTTC.

This clonotype was detected a few times. This chain connects TRBV7-9 to TRBJ2-3; 11 bases agree with TRBD2. The ends lost 5 bases at V and 4 bases at J; junction bases unmatched: 8. The CDR3 runs to 16 residues. Germline CDR1 is SEHNR and CDR2 is FQNEAQ (reference sequence). The CDR3 is CASSPTSGSRADTQYF. For the CDR3, the DNA is TGTGCCAGCAGCCCCACTAGCGGGAGTCGGGCAGATACGCAGTATTTT.

This clonotype was detected only a few times. V is TRBV25-1 and J is TRBJ2-7; 8 bases agree with TRBD2. V dropped 6 bases and J dropped 0; count of bases not matched to a gene: 13. This CDR3 spans 17 amino acids. CDR1 is MGHDK, CDR2 SYGVNS, per germline. The CDR3 is CASSSLSGTRGSYEQYF. CDR3 in DNA: TGTGCCAGCAGCTCACTCTCCGGGACTAGAGGCTCCTACGAGCAGTACTTC.

The J gene is TRBJ1-2, the V gene TRBV20-1; perhaps TRBD1 as D (6 bases). V shed 6 bases and J shed 2 bases, with 16 bases lying between them. CDR1 and CDR2 from the germline V gene are DFQATT and SNEGSKA (reference sequence). CDR3 length: 14 amino acids. In DNA, the CDR3 is TGCAGTGCGCGGGACACTCAAGGGAACTATGGCTACACCTTC. Amino acid sequence: CSARDTQGNYGYTF.

On this clonotype itself: One base away lies a much larger clone, so this may be a sequencing read error. The chain has TRBV10-3 and TRBJ2-5, with 8 bases that match TRBD2. CDR1 is ENHRY, CDR2 SYGVKD, per germline. J was trimmed by 9 bases and V by 4 bases; bases with no gene match: 19. The CDR3 has 17 residues. In DNA form, the CDR3 reads TGTGCCATCAGTGGATCACCGGGACTAGGGGTTTCTGAGGCCCAGTACTTC. Amino acid sequence: CAISGSPGLGVSEAQYF.

This clonotype was seen ten or more times. The chain recombines TRBV5-1 with TRBJ2-7, with a tentative D call TRBD2 (6 bases). Germline loops: CDR1 SGHRS, CDR2 YFSETQ. The CDR3 has 15 residues. Trimming shortened V by 2 bases and J by 2 bases, and 14 bases separated the two germline ends. CDR3 in amino acids: CASSLSGGAPYEQYF. The DNA for the CDR3 is TGCGCCAGCAGCTTATCCGGGGGAGCGCCCTACGAGCAGTACTTC.

This clonotype was observed at least ten times. This sequence joins TRBV18 and TRBJ2-1; TRBD2 aligns across 8 bases. The V segment lost 2 bases and the J segment 5 bases; nucleotides outside the gene matches: 5. CDR3 length: 15 residues. Germline V gives CDR1 KGHSH, CDR2 LQKENI. The CDR3 reads CASSPLAGKHNEQFF. As DNA, the CDR3 is TGTGCCAGCTCACCATTAGCGGGGAAGCACAATGAGCAGTTCTTC.

This clonotype was seen ten or more times. V and J are TRBV4-3 and TRBJ2-7, with D perhaps matching TRBD2 (5 bases). Trimming pared 0 bases from V and 3 bases from J, leaving 9 bases between. This CDR3 is 14 amino acids long. Germline V gives CDR1 LGHNA, CDR2 YSLEER. The CDR3, as DNA: TGCGCCAGCAGCCAAGAATACCGGGACTACGAGCAGTACTTC. Residues: CASSQEYRDYEQYF.

This clonotype was seen at least ten times. V gene TRBV7-2 combines with J gene TRBJ2-1; D might be TRBD1 (6 bases). CDR3 length equals 13 residues. Trimming left V 2 bases short and J 8 bases short, with 10 bases between. Germline V CDR1 and CDR2: SGHTA, FQGNSA. The CDR3, as DNA: TGTGCCAGCAGCTTACGGACAGCAGATGAGCAGTTCTTC. Translated, it gives CASSLRTADEQFF.

This clonotype was counted many times. J is TRBJ2-7 and V is TRBV12-3 or TRBV12-4; 7 nucleotides line up with TRBD2. V gave up 6 bases and J gave up 6 bases; unmatched junction bases: 8. The CDR3 has 13 amino acids. CDR3 in DNA: TGTGCCAGCAGCCCGCGGTTAGCGGGCGAGCAGTACTTC. Amino acid sequence: CASSPRLAGEQYF.

The chain uses TRBV4-3 and TRBJ2-1, with TRBD2 matching 7 bases. CDR1 is LGHNA and CDR2 is YSLEER in the germline V gene. J gave up 9 bases and V 0 bases, and 17 bases lay outside the gene matches. The CDR3 contains 18 residues. CDR3 residues: CASSQDLVAGTGKAEQFF. CDR3 DNA sequence: TGCGCCAGCAGCCAAGATTTGGTAGCGGGTACGGGAAAGGCTGAGCAGTTCTTC.

The V call is TRBV15, the J call TRBJ2-2; possibly TRBD2 for D (6 bases). Trimming took 8 bases from V and 4 from J, leaving 26 bases between them. In germline, CDR1 is LNHNV, CDR2 YYDKDF (reference sequence). CDR3 length equals 18 residues. The CDR3: CATGTPFGGFVGTGELFF. CDR3 sequence (DNA): TGTGCCACCGGCACCCCCTTCGGAGGGTTTGTAGGCACCGGGGAGCTGTTTTTT.

This clonotype was observed many times. The chain joins TRBV6-2 or TRBV6-3 to TRBJ2-3; D ambiguous. The germline CDR1 and CDR2 sequences are MNHEY and SVGEGT. The V end was cut by 5 bases, the J end by 5 bases, with 14 bases between. CDR3 length: 14 amino acids. CDR3 residues: CASSLGPRKDTQYF. The CDR3, as DNA: TGTGCCAGCAGTCTCGGACCCCGGAAAGATACGCAGTATTTT.

The chain is built from TRBV29-1 and TRBJ2-3, with D possibly matching TRBD2 (6 bases). Germline CDR1 SQVTM, CDR2 ANQGSEA. The CDR3 sequence is 18 residues long. Between the trimmed V and J ends, which lost 6 bases and 1 base, there was a span of 26 bases. CDR3 nucleotides: TGCAGCGTCAGACCCCCCCTGGGGGGAGCGCTTGGCACAGATACGCAGTATTTT. Protein: CSVRPPLGGALGTDTQYF.

V gene TRBV6-1 combines with J gene TRBJ2-2, with D perhaps matching TRBD2 (6 bases). V was cut by 7 bases and J by 2 bases, with 17 bases left in between. CDR1 and CDR2 from the germline V gene are MNHNS and SASEGT. CDR3 length: 16 amino acids. The CDR3 DNA reads as TGTGCCAGCAACCTCTTTCCTAGCGCAAACACCGGGGAGCTGTTTTTT. Protein product: CASNLFPSANTGELFF.